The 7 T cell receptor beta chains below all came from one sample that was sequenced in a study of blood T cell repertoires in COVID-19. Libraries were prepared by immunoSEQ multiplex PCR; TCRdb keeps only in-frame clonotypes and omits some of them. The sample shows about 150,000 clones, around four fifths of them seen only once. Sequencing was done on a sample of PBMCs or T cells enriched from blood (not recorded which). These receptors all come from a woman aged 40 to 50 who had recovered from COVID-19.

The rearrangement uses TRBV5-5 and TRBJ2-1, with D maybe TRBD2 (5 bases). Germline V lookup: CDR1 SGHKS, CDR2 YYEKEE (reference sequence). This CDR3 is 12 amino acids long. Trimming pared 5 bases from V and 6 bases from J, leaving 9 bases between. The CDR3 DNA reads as TGTGCCAGCAGACTAGGCCTCAATGAGCAGTTCTTC. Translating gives CASRLGLNEQFF.

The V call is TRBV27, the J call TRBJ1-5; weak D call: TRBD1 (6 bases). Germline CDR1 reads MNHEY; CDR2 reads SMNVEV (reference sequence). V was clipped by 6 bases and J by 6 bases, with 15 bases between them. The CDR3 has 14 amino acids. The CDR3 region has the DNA TGTGCCAGCAGCGCTACAGGGTACAGTCAGCCCCAGCATTTT. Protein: CASSATGYSQPQHF.

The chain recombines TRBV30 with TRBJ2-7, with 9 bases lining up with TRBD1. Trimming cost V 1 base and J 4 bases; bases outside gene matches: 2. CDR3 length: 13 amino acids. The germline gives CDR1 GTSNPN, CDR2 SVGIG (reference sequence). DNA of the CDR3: TGTGCCTGGAGTGCGGGGACAGGGTACGAGCAGTACTTC. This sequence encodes CAWSAGTGYEQYF.

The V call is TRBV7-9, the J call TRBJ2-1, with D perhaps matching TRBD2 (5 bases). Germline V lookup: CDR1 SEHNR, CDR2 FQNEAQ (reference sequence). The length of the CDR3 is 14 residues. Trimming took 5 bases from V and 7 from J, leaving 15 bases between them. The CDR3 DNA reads TGTGCCAGCAGCCACCTTTCTCCGGGGAATGAGCAGTTCTTC. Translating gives CASSHLSPGNEQFF.

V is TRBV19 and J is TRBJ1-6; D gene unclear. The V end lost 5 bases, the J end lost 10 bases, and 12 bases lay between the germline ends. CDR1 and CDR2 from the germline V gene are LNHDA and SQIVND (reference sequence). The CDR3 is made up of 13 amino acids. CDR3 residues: CASSDQAVSPLHF. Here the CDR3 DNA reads TGTGCCAGTAGTGACCAGGCAGTCTCACCCCTCCACTTT.

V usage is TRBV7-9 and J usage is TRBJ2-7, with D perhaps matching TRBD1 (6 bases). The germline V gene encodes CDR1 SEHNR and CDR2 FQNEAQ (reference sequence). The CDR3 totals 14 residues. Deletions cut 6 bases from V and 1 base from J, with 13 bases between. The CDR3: CASSSGTISYEQYF. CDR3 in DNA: TGTGCCAGCAGTTCCGGGACAATATCCTACGAGCAGTACTTC.

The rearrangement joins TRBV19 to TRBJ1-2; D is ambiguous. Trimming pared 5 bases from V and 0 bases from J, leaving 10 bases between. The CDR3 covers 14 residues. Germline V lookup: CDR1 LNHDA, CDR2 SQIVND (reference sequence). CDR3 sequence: CASSLSTTNYGYTF. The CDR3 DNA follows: TGTGCCAGTAGTCTGAGTACGACTAACTATGGCTACACCTTC. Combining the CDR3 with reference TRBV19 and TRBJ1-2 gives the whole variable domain DGGITQSPKYLFRKEGQNVTLSCEQNLNHDAMYWYRQDPGQGLRLIYYSQIVNDFQKGDIAEGYSVSREKKESFPLTVTSAQKNPTAFYLCASSLSTTNYGYTFGSGTRLTVV.